This T cell receptor (beta chain) comes out of a study of blood T cell repertoires in COVID-19. Turning to the study itself: The study drew acute and convalescent COVID-19 samples from the United States, Italy and Spain. PBMCs, B-cell-depleted T cells, or T cells provided the cDNA or gDNA that made up the material.

CDR1 and CDR2 from the germline V gene are GTSNPN and SVGIG (reference sequence). The CDR3 totals 15 residues. V was trimmed by 4 bases and J by 0 bases, leaving 13 bases between them. Enrollees, about 18 to 89 years old, lived in 24 US areas. Study processing details: How many nucleated cells were present was estimated from reference gene primer amplification. Sequencing used immunoSEQ multiplex PCR; TCRdb keeps in-frame clones, though not all of them. V and J calls and clone size are as listed in that table; D and trimming were resolved from the DNA. The sample contains 400,000 to 550,000 clones, around 90% of which appear only once.

The sequencing input was PBMCs or T cells enriched from blood (not recorded which). The origin of this receptor is a woman aged 18-29 years with acute COVID-19. V usage is TRBV30 and J usage is TRBJ1-3, with D tentatively TRBD1 (6 bases). The CDR3 loop is CAWTPPDSSGNTIYF. For the CDR3, the DNA is TGTGCCTGGACTCCACCGGACAGCTCTGGAAACACCATATATTTT.